This TCR beta chain was found in a study of cytomegalovirus exposure and HLA in healthy donors. 60 Vbeta and 13 Jbeta primers were used in PCR. Assay used: immunoSEQ multiplex PCR; TCRdb lists only in-frame clones, some missing. This table holds around 130,000 clones, 83% found once. CDR1 SGHDN and CDR2 FVKESK come from the germline V gene. V lost 4 bases to trimming and J lost 6 bases; unmatched junction nucleotides: 4. The CDR3 has 15 amino acids. V and J are TRBV14 and TRBJ1-6, with 9 bases that match TRBD1. The material sequenced was PBMCs. The source of this sequence is a girl aged 2 to 10 in good health and CMV-seronegative. The CDR3 sequence is CASSPGTGTNSPLHF. The CDR3 nucleotides read TGTGCCAGCAGCCCAGGGACAGGGACTAATTCACCCCTCCACTTT.